Included here is one T cell receptor beta chain sequence, with context. Germline CDR1 is LGHDT and CDR2 is YNNKEL (reference sequence). The CDR3 is 16 amino acids. V lost 4 bases and J 2 bases, leaving 15 bases between the germline ends. Sequencing used immunoSEQ multiplex PCR; TCRdb keeps in-frame clones, though not all of them. The repertoire holds approximately 340,000 clones, with 83% as singletons. This sample stems from a study of blood T cell repertoires in COVID-19. Looking at the study overall: Material from acute and convalescent COVID-19 was sourced from the United States, Italy and Spain. PBMCs, B-cell-depleted T cells, or T cells provided the cDNA or gDNA that made up the material.

V is TRBV3-1 (or the pseudogene TRBV3-2) and J is TRBJ2-1; possibly TRBD2 for D (5 bases). Sequenced material: peripheral blood. The sequence was obtained from a man aged 25 to 40 with active or convalescent COVID-19. This CDR3 reads CASSPKEGGAYNEQFF. CDR3 nucleotide sequence: TGTGCCAGCAGCCCTAAGGAAGGAGGAGCCTACAATGAGCAGTTCTTC.